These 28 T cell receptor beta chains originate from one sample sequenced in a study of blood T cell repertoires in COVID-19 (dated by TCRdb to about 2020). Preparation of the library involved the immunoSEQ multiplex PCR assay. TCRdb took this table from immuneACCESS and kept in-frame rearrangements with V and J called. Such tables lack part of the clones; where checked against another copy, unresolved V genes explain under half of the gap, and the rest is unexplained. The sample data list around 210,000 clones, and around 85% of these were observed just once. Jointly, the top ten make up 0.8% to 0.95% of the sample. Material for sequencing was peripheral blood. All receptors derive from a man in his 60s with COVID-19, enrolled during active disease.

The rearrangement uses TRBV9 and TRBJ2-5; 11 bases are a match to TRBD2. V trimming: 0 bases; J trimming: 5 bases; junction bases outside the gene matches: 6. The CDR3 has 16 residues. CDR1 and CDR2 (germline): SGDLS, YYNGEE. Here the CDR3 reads CASSVATSGKGETQYF. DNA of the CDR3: TGTGCCAGCAGCGTAGCGACTAGCGGGAAGGGTGAGACCCAGTACTTC.

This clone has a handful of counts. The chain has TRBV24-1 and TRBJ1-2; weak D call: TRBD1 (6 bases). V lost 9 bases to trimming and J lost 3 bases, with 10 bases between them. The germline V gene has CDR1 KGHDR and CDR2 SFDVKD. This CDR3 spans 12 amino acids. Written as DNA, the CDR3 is TGTGCCACCGAGGACAGATACTATGGCTACACCTTC. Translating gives CATEDRYYGYTF.

The CDR3 spells CASSSGGSYLAGELFF. The CDR3 nucleotides read TGTGCCAGCAGCTCAGGGGGTTCTTATTTAGCCGGGGAGCTGTTTTTT. The chain uses TRBV5-4 and TRBJ2-2, with 7 positions matching TRBD1. Germline CDR1 and CDR2: SGHNT and YYREEE (reference sequence). The CDR3 runs 16 residues. Losses at the gene ends were 3 bases for V and 6 bases for J; bases not matched to a gene: 11. The full variable domain, with the rest looked up from reference TRBV5-4 and TRBJ2-2, is ETGVTQSPTHLIKTRGQQVTLRCSSQSGHNTVSWYQQALGQGPQFIFQYYREEENGRGNFPPRFSGLQFPNYSSELNVNALELDDSALYLCASSSGGSYLAGELFFGEGSRLTVL.

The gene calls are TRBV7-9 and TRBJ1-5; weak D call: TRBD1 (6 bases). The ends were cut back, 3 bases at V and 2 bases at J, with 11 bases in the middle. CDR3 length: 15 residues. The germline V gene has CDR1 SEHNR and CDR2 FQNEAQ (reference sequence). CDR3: CASSLAGGRNQPQHF. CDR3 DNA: TGTGCCAGCAGCTTGGCGGGGGGCCGCAATCAGCCCCAGCATTTT.

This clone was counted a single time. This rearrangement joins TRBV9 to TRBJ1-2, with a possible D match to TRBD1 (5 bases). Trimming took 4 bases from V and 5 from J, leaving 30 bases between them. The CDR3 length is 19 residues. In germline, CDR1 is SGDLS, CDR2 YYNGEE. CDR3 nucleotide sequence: TGTGCCAGCAGCCCCGCGACTGGCTTTAAACGGGGGTTTACGTATGGCTACACCTTC. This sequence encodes CASSPATGFKRGFTYGYTF.

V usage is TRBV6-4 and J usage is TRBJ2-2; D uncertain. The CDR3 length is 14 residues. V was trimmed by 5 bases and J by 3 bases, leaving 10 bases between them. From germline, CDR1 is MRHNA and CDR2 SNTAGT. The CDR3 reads CASSPRVHTGELFF. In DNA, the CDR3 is TGTGCCAGCAGTCCCCGGGTTCACACCGGGGAGCTGTTTTTT.

This chain's CDR3 is CATSRDRNTEAFF. CDR3 in DNA: TGTGCCACCAGCAGAGATCGGAACACTGAAGCTTTCTTT. The V and J genes are TRBV15 and TRBJ1-1; the D is unclear. Per the germline V gene, CDR1 is LNHNV and CDR2 is YYDKDF (reference sequence). CDR3 size: 13 residues. V was clipped by 0 bases and J by 1 base, with 3 bases between them.

This chain's CDR3 is CASSHPGDYEQYF. The CDR3 DNA reads as TGCGCCAGCAGCCACCCGGGGGACTACGAGCAGTACTTC. The rearrangement joins TRBV5-1 to TRBJ2-7; D is possibly TRBD2 (6 bases). V was cut by 4 bases and J by 3 bases, with 11 bases left in between. Germline-derived CDR1 and CDR2 are SGHRS and YFSETQ. The CDR3 covers 13 residues.

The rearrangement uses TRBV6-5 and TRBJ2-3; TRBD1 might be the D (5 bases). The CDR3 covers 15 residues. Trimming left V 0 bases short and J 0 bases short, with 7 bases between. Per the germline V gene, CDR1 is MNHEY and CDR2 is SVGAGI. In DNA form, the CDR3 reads TGTGCCAGCAGTTACTCAGGGGTCAGCACAGATACGCAGTATTTT. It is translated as CASSYSGVSTDTQYF.

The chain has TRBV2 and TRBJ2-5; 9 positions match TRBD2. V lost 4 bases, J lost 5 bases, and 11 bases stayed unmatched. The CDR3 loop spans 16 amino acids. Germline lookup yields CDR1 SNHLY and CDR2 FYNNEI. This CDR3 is CASSVLGGRAHETQYF. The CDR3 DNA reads TGTGCCAGCAGTGTCCTGGGCGGGAGGGCCCATGAGACCCAGTACTTC.

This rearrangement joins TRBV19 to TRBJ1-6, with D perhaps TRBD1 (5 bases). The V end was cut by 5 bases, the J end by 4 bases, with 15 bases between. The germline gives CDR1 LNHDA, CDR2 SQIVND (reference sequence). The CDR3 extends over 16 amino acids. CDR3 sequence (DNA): TGTGCCAGTAGTGCCTTGACAGCGAAATATAATTCACCCCTCCACTTT. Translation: CASSALTAKYNSPLHF.

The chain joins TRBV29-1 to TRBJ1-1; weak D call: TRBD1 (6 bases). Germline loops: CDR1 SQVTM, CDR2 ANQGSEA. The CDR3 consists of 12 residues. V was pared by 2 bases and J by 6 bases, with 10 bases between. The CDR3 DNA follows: TGCAGCGTTGAAAGGGGGTCTCCTGAAGCTTTCTTT. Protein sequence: CSVERGSPEAFF.

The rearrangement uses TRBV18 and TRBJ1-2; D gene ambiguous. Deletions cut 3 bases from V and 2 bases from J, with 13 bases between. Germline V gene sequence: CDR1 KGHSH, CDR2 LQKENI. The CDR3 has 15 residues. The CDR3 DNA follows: TGTGCCAGCTCACCGGACTCCCGATCCAACTATGGCTACACCTTC. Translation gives CASSPDSRSNYGYTF.

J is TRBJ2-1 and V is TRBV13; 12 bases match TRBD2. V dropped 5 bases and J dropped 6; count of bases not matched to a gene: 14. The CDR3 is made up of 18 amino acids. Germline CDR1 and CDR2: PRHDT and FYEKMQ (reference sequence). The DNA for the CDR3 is TGTGCCAGCAGCCTAGCGGGAGGGCCGGCCCCTCCGCGCAATGAGCAGTTCTTC. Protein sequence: CASSLAGGPAPPRNEQFF.

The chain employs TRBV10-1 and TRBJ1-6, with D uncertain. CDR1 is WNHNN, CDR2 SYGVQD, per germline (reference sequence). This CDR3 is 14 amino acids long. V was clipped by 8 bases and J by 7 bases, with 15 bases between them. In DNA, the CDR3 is TGCGCCAGCTCCCGGGGATCGGTCAATTCACCCCTCCACTTT. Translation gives CASSRGSVNSPLHF.

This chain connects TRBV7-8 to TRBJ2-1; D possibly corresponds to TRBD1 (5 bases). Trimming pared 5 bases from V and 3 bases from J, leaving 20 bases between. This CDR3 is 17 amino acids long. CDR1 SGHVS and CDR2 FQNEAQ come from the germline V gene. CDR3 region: CASSPPRRQRNYNEQFF. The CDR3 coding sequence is TGTGCCAGCAGCCCACCGCGGCGACAGCGAAACTACAATGAGCAGTTCTTC.

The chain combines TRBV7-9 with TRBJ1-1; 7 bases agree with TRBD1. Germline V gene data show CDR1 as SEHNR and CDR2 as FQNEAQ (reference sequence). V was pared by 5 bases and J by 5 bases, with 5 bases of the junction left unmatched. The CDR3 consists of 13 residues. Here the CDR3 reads CASSQTGRTEAFF. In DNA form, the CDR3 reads TGTGCCAGCAGCCAGACAGGGAGGACTGAAGCTTTCTTT.

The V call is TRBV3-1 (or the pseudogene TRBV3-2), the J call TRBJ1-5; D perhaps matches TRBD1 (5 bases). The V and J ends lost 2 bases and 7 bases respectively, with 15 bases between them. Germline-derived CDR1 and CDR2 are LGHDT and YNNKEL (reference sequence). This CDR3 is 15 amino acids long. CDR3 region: CASSQRSGRGQPQHF. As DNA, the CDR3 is TGTGCCAGCAGCCAAAGGTCAGGGAGGGGCCAGCCCCAGCATTTT.

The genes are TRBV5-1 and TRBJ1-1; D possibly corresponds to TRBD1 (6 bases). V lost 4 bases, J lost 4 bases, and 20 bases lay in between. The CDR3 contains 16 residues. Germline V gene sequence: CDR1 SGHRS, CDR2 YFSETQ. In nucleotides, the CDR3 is TGCGCCAGCAGCCCCGCCGAACAGGGTAGGAGCACTGAAGCTTTCTTT. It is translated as CASSPAEQGRSTEAFF.

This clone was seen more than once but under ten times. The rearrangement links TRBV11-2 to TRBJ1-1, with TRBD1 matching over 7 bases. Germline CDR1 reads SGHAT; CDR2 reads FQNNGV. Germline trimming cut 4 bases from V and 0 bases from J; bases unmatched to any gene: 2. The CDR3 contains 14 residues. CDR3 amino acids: CASSWGTVNTEAFF. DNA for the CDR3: TGTGCCAGCAGCTGGGGGACAGTGAACACTGAAGCTTTCTTT. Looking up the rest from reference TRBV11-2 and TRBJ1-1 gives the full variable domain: EAGVAQSPRYKIIEKRQSVAFWCNPISGHATLYWYQQILGQGPKLLIQFQNNGVVDDSQLPKDRFSAERLKGVDSTLKIQPAKLEDSAVYLCASSWGTVNTEAFFGQGTRLTVV.

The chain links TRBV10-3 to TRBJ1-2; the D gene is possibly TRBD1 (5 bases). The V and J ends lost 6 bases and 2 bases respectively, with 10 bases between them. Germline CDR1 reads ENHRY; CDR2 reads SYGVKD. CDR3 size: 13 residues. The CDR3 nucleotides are TGTGCCATCAGGGAACAGGCAAACTATGGCTACACCTTC. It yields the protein CAIREQANYGYTF.

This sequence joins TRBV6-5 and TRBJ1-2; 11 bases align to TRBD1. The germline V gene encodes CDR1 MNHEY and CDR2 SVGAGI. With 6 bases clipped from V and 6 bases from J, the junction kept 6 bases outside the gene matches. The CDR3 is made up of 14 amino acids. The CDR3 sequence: CASSGQGAFDGYTF. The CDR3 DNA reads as TGTGCCAGCAGCGGACAGGGGGCGTTCGATGGCTACACCTTC.

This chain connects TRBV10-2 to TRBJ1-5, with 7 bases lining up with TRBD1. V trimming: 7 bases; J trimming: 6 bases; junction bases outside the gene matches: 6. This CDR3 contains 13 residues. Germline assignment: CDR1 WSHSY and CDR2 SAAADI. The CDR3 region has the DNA TGCGCCAGCACTGTCGCAGGGGGTCAGCCCCAGCATTTT. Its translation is CASTVAGGQPQHF.

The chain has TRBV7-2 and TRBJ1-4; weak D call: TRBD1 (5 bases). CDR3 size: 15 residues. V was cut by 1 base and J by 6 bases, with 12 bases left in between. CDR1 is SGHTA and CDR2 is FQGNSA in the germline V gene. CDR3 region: CASSLGGGWDEKLFF. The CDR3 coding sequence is TGTGCCAGCAGCTTAGGCGGGGGATGGGATGAAAAACTGTTTTTT.

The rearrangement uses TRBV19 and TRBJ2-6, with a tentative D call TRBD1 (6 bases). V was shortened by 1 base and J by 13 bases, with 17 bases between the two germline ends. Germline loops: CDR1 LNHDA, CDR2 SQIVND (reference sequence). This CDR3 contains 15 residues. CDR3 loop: CASSIGAGGEKVLTF. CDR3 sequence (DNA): TGTGCCAGTAGTATAGGGGCTGGGGGCGAGAAGGTCCTGACTTTC.

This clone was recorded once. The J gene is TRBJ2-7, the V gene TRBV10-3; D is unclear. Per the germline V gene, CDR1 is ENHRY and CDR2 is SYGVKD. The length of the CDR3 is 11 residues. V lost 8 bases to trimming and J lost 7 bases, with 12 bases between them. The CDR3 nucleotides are TGTGCCATCGCTAACCGGTGGGAGCAGTACTTC. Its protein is CAIANRWEQYF.

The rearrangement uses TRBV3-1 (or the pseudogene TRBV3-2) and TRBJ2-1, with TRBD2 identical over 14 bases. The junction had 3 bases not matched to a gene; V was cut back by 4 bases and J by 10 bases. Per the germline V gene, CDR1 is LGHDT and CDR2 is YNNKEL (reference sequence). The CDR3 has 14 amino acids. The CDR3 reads CASSRLAGGGEQFF. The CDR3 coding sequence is TGTGCCAGCAGCCGACTAGCGGGAGGGGGAGAGCAGTTCTTC.

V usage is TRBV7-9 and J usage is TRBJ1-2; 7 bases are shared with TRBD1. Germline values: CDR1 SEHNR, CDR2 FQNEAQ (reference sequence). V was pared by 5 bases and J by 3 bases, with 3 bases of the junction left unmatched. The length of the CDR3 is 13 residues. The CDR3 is CASSRDRYYGYTF. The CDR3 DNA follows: TGTGCCAGCAGCAGGGACAGATACTATGGCTACACCTTC.